Listed below are T cell receptor beta chains from one sample, sequenced in a study of spatial heterogeneity in lung cancer. In TCRdb, the 5' RACE reads were re-called with MiXCR into one record per CDR3 protein. The sample has about 120,000 distinct CDR3 sequences; 12% are singletons. The specimen was PBMCs, collected at follow-up. These receptors all stem from a male donor with early-stage non-small cell lung cancer. CDR3s include the opening cysteine and the closing phenylalanine or tryptophan.

j_gene: TRBJ2-6; v_gene: TRBV25-1; CDR3aa: CATIGGRAGANVLTF
j_gene: TRBJ2-1; v_gene: TRBV5-1; CDR3aa: CASSHYAGAGSYNEQFF
j_gene: TRBJ2-5; v_gene: TRBV27; CDR3aa: CASSQGLAGGKTQYF
j_gene: TRBJ1-1; v_gene: TRBV7-3; CDR3aa: CASSLKGGVSEAFF
j_gene: TRBJ2-7; v_gene: TRBV29-1; CDR3aa: CSVEKTGGHEQYF
j_gene: TRBJ1-1; v_gene: TRBV10-2; CDR3aa: CASRDTLRVGEAFF
j_gene: TRBJ2-1; v_gene: TRBV6-4; CDR3aa: CASRGGPLGEQFF
j_gene: TRBJ2-4; v_gene: TRBV20-1; CDR3aa: CSARGDRDQAKNIQYF
j_gene: TRBJ2-1; v_gene: TRBV10-3; CDR3aa: CAIRDGGAYNEQFF
j_gene: TRBJ1-5; v_gene: TRBV3-1; CDR3aa: CASSQDTSNQPQHF
j_gene: TRBJ1-1; v_gene: TRBV5-1; CDR3aa: CASSLGSGRGTEAFF
j_gene: TRBJ1-3; v_gene: TRBV3-1; CDR3aa: CASTAAGNTIYF
j_gene: TRBJ2-7; v_gene: TRBV4-2; CDR3aa: CASSQVLAGNSYEQYF
j_gene: TRBJ1-2; v_gene: TRBV5-1; CDR3aa: CASSRTVDRSSNYGYTF
j_gene: TRBJ2-3; v_gene: TRBV5-6; CDR3aa: CASSYRTGRTDTQYF
j_gene: TRBJ2-3; v_gene: TRBV6-5; CDR3aa: CASSYRDRVDTQYF
j_gene: TRBJ1-6; v_gene: TRBV3-1; CDR3aa: CASTRGDSPLHF
j_gene: TRBJ2-5; v_gene: TRBV4-1; CDR3aa: CASSQPTGSGETQYF
j_gene: TRBJ2-1; v_gene: TRBV5-1; CDR3aa: CASSLNQRAEQFF
j_gene: TRBJ2-6; v_gene: TRBV12-3/TRBV12-4; CDR3aa: CASRTGSGANVLTF
j_gene: TRBJ2-1; v_gene: TRBV12-3/TRBV12-4; CDR3aa: CASSTDRGRNEQFF
j_gene: TRBJ2-1; v_gene: TRBV29-1; CDR3aa: CSVRKLAGAVYNEQFF
j_gene: TRBJ2-2; v_gene: TRBV29-1; CDR3aa: CSVFGSGELFF
j_gene: TRBJ2-2; v_gene: TRBV19; CDR3aa: CASSMGMGPGELFF
j_gene: TRBJ1-5; v_gene: TRBV7-3; CDR3aa: CASNRDRQLSNQPQHF
j_gene: TRBJ2-1; v_gene: TRBV10-2; CDR3aa: CASSEPTSALLNEQFF
j_gene: TRBJ2-5; v_gene: TRBV23-1; CDR3aa: CASHLRGTQYF
j_gene: TRBJ2-2; v_gene: TRBV6-2/TRBV6-3; CDR3aa: CASSYPPYELFF
j_gene: TRBJ2-5; v_gene: TRBV11-2; CDR3aa: CASSLERLGRADFADQYF
j_gene: TRBJ1-1; v_gene: TRBV21-1; CDR3aa: CASSTPGGPGRGTEAFF
j_gene: TRBJ2-5; v_gene: TRBV10-2; CDR3aa: CASSRTSGGDQETQYF
j_gene: TRBJ2-1; v_gene: TRBV7-2; CDR3aa: CASSLRVINEQFF
j_gene: TRBJ2-3; v_gene: TRBV7-9; CDR3aa: CASSFDDTQYF
j_gene: TRBJ2-5; v_gene: TRBV20-1; CDR3aa: CSARDPTGTGIQETHYF
j_gene: TRBJ2-7; v_gene: TRBV2; CDR3aa: CASNIEGAREQYF
j_gene: TRBJ2-6; v_gene: TRBV10-2; CDR3aa: CASRQGATGANVLTF
j_gene: TRBJ2-7; v_gene: TRBV6-2/TRBV6-3; CDR3aa: CASSLHDWAKGYEQYF
j_gene: TRBJ2-7; v_gene: TRBV5-1; CDR3aa: CASSTQGTAGEQYF
j_gene: TRBJ2-7; v_gene: TRBV27; CDR3aa: CASSPTWDRVLGEQYF
j_gene: TRBJ1-3; v_gene: TRBV3-1; CDR3aa: CASSSYFLGSGNTIYF
j_gene: TRBJ1-1; v_gene: TRBV7-8; CDR3aa: CASSYGTGEGTEAFF
j_gene: TRBJ2-1; v_gene: TRBV7-2; CDR3aa: CASSSTGTRLKNEQFF
j_gene: TRBJ1-2; v_gene: TRBV27; CDR3aa: CASSFAGGNYGYTF
j_gene: TRBJ2-7; v_gene: TRBV14; CDR3aa: CASSQDLPGELFYEQYF
j_gene: TRBJ1-1; v_gene: TRBV6-2/TRBV6-3; CDR3aa: CASSPSSGPVEAFF
j_gene: TRBJ1-1; v_gene: TRBV11-2; CDR3aa: CASSFVGREVNTEAFF
j_gene: TRBJ2-3; v_gene: TRBV20-1; CDR3aa: CSAPQQSTDTQYF
j_gene: TRBJ1-4; v_gene: TRBV4-1; CDR3aa: CASNLDGRMEKLFF
j_gene: TRBJ1-5; v_gene: TRBV10-2; CDR3aa: CASSQLSNQPQHF
j_gene: TRBJ2-1; v_gene: TRBV27; CDR3aa: CASGGPYNEQFF
j_gene: TRBJ1-1; v_gene: TRBV7-2; CDR3aa: CASSLAGFGTEAFF
j_gene: TRBJ1-2; v_gene: TRBV7-2; CDR3aa: CASSLASFRGGYTF
j_gene: TRBJ1-4; v_gene: TRBV7-9; CDR3aa: CASSLAPNEKLFF
j_gene: TRBJ1-5; v_gene: TRBV7-2; CDR3aa: CASSSHRALNQPQHF
j_gene: TRBJ1-3; v_gene: TRBV18; CDR3aa: CASSPPGQRIGGNTIYF